This TCR beta chain derives from a study of T cell responses to AZD1222 COVID-19 vaccine. Study-wide findings and caveats: The sample set comprised mostly white British donors with more females, and clonal diversity was possibly underestimated. Along spike, vaccine-associated CD4 TCRs were found throughout, with dominance at 160-218 and 743-854.

The CDR3 has 16 residues. Germline V gene sequence: CDR1 LNHNV, CDR2 YYDKDF (reference sequence). Trimming left V 0 bases short and J 4 bases short, with 14 bases between. Notes on this clone: Its specificity is unknown.

The repertoire was sequenced with immunoSEQ multiplex PCR; TCRdb's copy has only in-frame clones and lacks some. The profile shows some 150,000 clones, roughly nine tenths of them singletons. This specimen consisted of peripheral blood, obtained on day 0 of AZD1222 vaccination. The rearrangement joins TRBV15 to TRBJ2-3; D is perhaps TRBD1 (5 bases). The TCR originated in an adult in good health. The CDR3 region is CATSRDLGRVADTQYF. CDR3 bases: TGTGCCACCAGCAGAGATCTGGGCAGGGTGGCAGATACGCAGTATTTT.